This T cell receptor (beta chain) was sequenced during a study of vaccination and CD4 T cells after COVID-19. Treatment: approximately nine-day PBMC culture with coronavirus spike peptide pools or control peptides (ViraFEST assay). The Oncomine TCR Beta short-read assay was what sequenced the DNA obtained from cultured CD4+ T cells. TCRdb ran MiXCR on the PCR reads and lists one entry per CDR3 protein. The profile shows 11,000 to 15,000 distinct CDR3 sequences, 21% of them singletons. Remarks on this clonotype: As yet, its antigen is unknown.

The germline gives CDR1 SGHAT, CDR2 FQNNGV. There are 16 residues in the CDR3. Trimming took 3 bases from V and 4 from J, leaving 18 bases between them. Source material: cultured CD4+ T cells from blood. The J gene is TRBJ1-2, the V gene TRBV11-2; the D gene is possibly TRBD1 (6 bases). This receptor was identified in a human donor with COVID-19. This chain's CDR3 is CASSLSGQIVTYGYTF. Here the CDR3 DNA reads TGTGCCAGCAGCTTGAGCGGACAGATCGTAACCTATGGCTACACCTTC.